This TCR beta chain was captured in a study of spatial heterogeneity in lung cancer. Study summary: When follow-up PBMC samples existed, they were sequenced (at a median of roughly 2 years after resection). The average count in raw reads for each unique TCR and UMI combination exceeded eight appearances.

TCRdb fed the 5' RACE reads into MiXCR, producing one record per CDR3 protein. The repertoire holds approximately 110,000 distinct CDR3 sequences, with 11% as singletons. Germline CDR1 reads SQVTM; CDR2 reads ANQGSEA. The CDR3 runs to 14 residues. The junction had 6 bases not matched to a gene; V was cut back by 2 bases and J by 4 bases. Study-level results: TCRs found ubiquitously expanded in tumor appeared in blood more at resection than at follow-up.

Time point reported: blood at routine non-recurrence follow-up after resection. This clonotype was seen many times. What it binds is not known. This clonotype was obtained from a female donor with early-stage non-small cell lung cancer. The sample in question was PBMCs, obtained at follow-up. The V and J genes are TRBV29-1 and TRBJ2-3; 7 nucleotides match TRBD2. This CDR3 reads CSVELAGASDTQYF. DNA of the CDR3: TGCAGCGTTGAATTGGCGGGAGCCTCAGATACGCAGTATTTT.